One sample yielded the 14 T cell receptor beta chains listed below, sequenced in a study of spatial heterogeneity in lung cancer. TCRdb re-analysed the 5' RACE reads in MiXCR, keeping a single row per CDR3 protein. The sample holds 19,000 or so distinct CDR3 sequences, about a fifth seen once. Time point in this sample: sample taken at primary tumor resection. Extraction of whole RNA from tumor, nontumor lung or frozen PBMC preceded unsorted sequencing. Sequencing used PBMCs, obtained at surgery. The receptors stem from a female donor with early-stage non-small cell lung cancer.

This clonotype was recorded many times. The chain couples TRBV20-1 to TRBJ2-7; unclear D gene. This CDR3 has 12 residues. V lost 5 bases to trimming and J lost 3 bases, with 11 bases between them. CDR1 and CDR2 (germline): DFQATT, SNEGSKA (reference sequence). CDR3 protein: CSARKVLYEQYF. CDR3 nucleotide sequence: TGCAGTGCTCGAAAGGTGCTCTACGAGCAGTACTTC.

This clonotype was found many times. For the CDR3, the DNA is TGTGCCAGCAGCCCGGGTCGTGGGAATGGGGCCAACGTCCTGACTTTC. It encodes CASSPGRGNGANVLTF. The chain combines TRBV5-4 with TRBJ2-6, with D unresolved. Trimming left V 4 bases short and J 3 bases short, with 14 bases between. CDR3 size: 16 residues. Germline CDR1 and CDR2: SGHNT and YYREEE (reference sequence).

The rearrangement joins TRBV18 to TRBJ1-4; D possibly corresponds to TRBD1 (6 bases). Trimming pared 2 bases from V and 7 bases from J, leaving 14 bases between. Looked up from germline, CDR1 is KGHSH and CDR2 is LQKENI. The CDR3 loop spans 15 amino acids. The CDR3 loop is CASSPGGAKSEKLFF. In nucleotides, the CDR3 is TGTGCCAGCTCACCAGGGGGCGCGAAGAGTGAAAAACTGTTTTTT.

By its share, this clonotype is medium-sized. The chain joins TRBV4-3 to TRBJ2-1; 12 bases match TRBD2. Germline lookup yields CDR1 LGHNA and CDR2 YSLEER. The CDR3 is made up of 18 amino acids. With 1 base clipped from V and 2 bases from J, the junction kept 6 bases outside the gene matches. CDR3 residues: CASSQGTSGDSAYNEQFF. CDR3 nucleotides: TGCGCCAGCAGCCAAGGGACTAGCGGGGATTCTGCCTACAATGAGCAGTTCTTC.

This clonotype was observed many times. The J gene is TRBJ2-1, the V gene TRBV28, with 7 bases fitting TRBD1. The CDR3 has 14 residues. Trimming removed 8 bases from V and 3 bases from J; junction bases left unmatched: 7. CDR1 and CDR2 from the germline V gene are MDHEN and SYDVKM. In DNA form, the CDR3 reads TGTGCCAGCTGTGGACAGGAGAACTACAATGAGCAGTTCTTC. It is translated as CASCGQENYNEQFF.

This clonotype was counted many times. This chain links TRBV19 with TRBJ2-1, with a tentative D call TRBD2 (5 bases). This CDR3 has 14 residues. With 5 bases removed from V and 4 bases from J, the gap between germline ends came to 12 bases. Germline V lookup: CDR1 LNHDA, CDR2 SQIVND (reference sequence). The CDR3 DNA reads as TGTGCCAGTAGTCCCCCAACGGGATACAATGAGCAGTTCTTC. This encodes CASSPPTGYNEQFF.

This clonotype rates as medium-sized. The rearrangement uses TRBV9 and TRBJ2-2; 7 bases map to TRBD2. J lost 5 bases, V lost 3 bases, and 7 bases had no gene match. CDR3 size: 15 residues. Germline V CDR1 and CDR2: SGDLS, YYNGEE. The CDR3 here is CASSAGTGRTGELFF. The CDR3 region has the DNA TGTGCCAGCAGCGCCGGGACCGGGAGGACCGGGGAGCTGTTTTTT.

The rearrangement links TRBV9 to TRBJ2-7, with 11 bases lining up with TRBD2. The germline gives CDR1 SGDLS, CDR2 YYNGEE. The CDR3 extends over 14 amino acids. Trimming took 5 bases from V and 3 from J; bases not matched to a gene: 4. CDR3 in amino acids: CASSATSGGYEQYF. CDR3 nucleotide sequence: TGTGCCAGCAGTGCTACTAGCGGGGGCTACGAGCAGTACTTC.

A few counts support this clonotype. CDR3 DNA sequence: TGTGCCAGCAGAGGGGGCACAGATACGCAGTATTTT. Amino acid sequence: CASRGGTDTQYF. The chain combines TRBV7-8 with TRBJ2-3; possibly TRBD1 for D (5 bases). Germline-derived CDR1 and CDR2 are SGHVS and FQNEAQ. CDR3 length: 12 residues. Trimming removed 6 bases from V and 1 base from J, with 5 bases in between.

The V gene is TRBV5-1, the J gene TRBJ2-7; D possibly corresponds to TRBD1 (6 bases). The CDR3 length is 14 residues. Per germline, CDR1 SGHRS and CDR2 YFSETQ. The V and J ends lost 0 bases and 5 bases respectively, with 12 bases between them. CDR3 DNA sequence: TGCGCCAGCAGCTTGGAACAGGGTGCGAACGAGCAGTACTTC. It specifies CASSLEQGANEQYF.

Many counts were recorded for this clonotype. This chain connects TRBV6-2 or TRBV6-3 to TRBJ2-3; D is undetermined. Per the germline V gene, CDR1 is MNHEY and CDR2 is SVGEGT. The CDR3 extends over 15 amino acids. V was trimmed by 2 bases and J by 1 base, leaving 10 bases between them. Written as DNA, the CDR3 is TGTGCCAGCAGTTACCCCCCTATGGGCACAGATACGCAGTATTTT. Translated: CASSYPPMGTDTQYF.

By frequency in the sample, this clonotype is medium-sized. The V gene is TRBV12-3 or TRBV12-4, the J gene TRBJ1-3, with 8 bases matching TRBD1. Unmatched junction bases numbered 8, after V lost 5 bases and J lost 8 bases. The CDR3 runs 14 residues. The CDR3 nucleotides are TGTGCCAGCAGTCCCGGACAGGGCTACTACACCATATATTTT. Residues: CASSPGQGYYTIYF.

This clonotype appeared many times. The DNA of the CDR3 is TGCGCCAGCAGCCAAGATGTAACCCGATCTAGCACAGATACGCAGTATTTT. This translates into CASSQDVTRSSTDTQYF. The chain is built from TRBV4-3 and TRBJ2-3; D is undetermined. Germline CDR1 reads LGHNA; CDR2 reads YSLEER. This CDR3 is 17 amino acids long. The V end was cut by 0 bases, the J end by 0 bases, with 13 bases between.

This clonotype was observed at least ten times. The V and J genes are TRBV7-2 and TRBJ2-5, with TRBD2 identical over 8 bases. Germline assignment: CDR1 SGHTA and CDR2 FQGNSA. CDR3 length: 12 residues. V lost 8 bases and J lost 1; bases outside the gene matches: 0. CDR3 DNA sequence: TGTGCCAGCGGGACTAGCCAAGAGACCCAGTACTTC. Translation gives CASGTSQETQYF.